These T cell receptor beta chains were read from a single sample in a study of OX40 agonist ivuxolimab in advanced cancers. The table came from immunoSEQ multiplex PCR; TCRdb's copy has only in-frame clones and leaves some out. The sample carries tens of thousands of clones, approximately 81% recorded once. Sample: CD4+ or CD8+ T cells sorted from blood, taken in a trial of the OX40 agonist ivuxolimab. The receptors were sampled from an adult with an advanced solid tumor such as melanoma, head and neck, liver or kidney cancer. The CDR3 runs from the conserved cysteine through the conserved F or W. D genes are given only for firm matches. Clone size is not always given. Where it is, it says once, few, many or a class for expanded clones.

>TRBJ2-5|-|-|TRBV7-2
TGTGCCAGCAGCCCACGAGGGAGTTACCAAGAGACCCAGTACTTC
CASSPRGSYQETQYF
>TRBJ2-2|-|-|TRBV9
TGTGCCAGCAGCGTTGGACCCTTGAACGGGGACACCGGGGAGCTGTTTTTT
CASSVGPLNGDTGELFF
>TRBJ1-2|-|-|TRBV4-1
TGCGCCAGCAGCCCTGGACGGAACTATGGCTACACCTTC
CASSPGRNYGYTF
>TRBJ1-1|-|-|TRBV18
TGTGCCAGCTCACCACCGCTTTTGGGGTACACTGAAGCTTTCTTT
CASSPPLLGYTEAFF
>TRBJ1-2|TRBD1|-|TRBV19
TGTGCCAGTAGTCCTCAAGACAGTAGGGGGCCCGGAGGTGGCTACACCTTC
CASSPQDSRGPGGGYTF
>TRBJ1-2|-|-|TRBV4-2
TGTGCCAGCAGCCACTACAGGGATAAGGATGGCTACACCTTC
CASSHYRDKDGYTF
>TRBJ2-2|TRBD1|-|TRBV5-1
TGCGCCAGCAGCTTACAGGGGGCAGGCACCGGGGAGCTGTTTTTT
CASSLQGAGTGELFF
>TRBJ2-3|-|few|TRBV7-8
TGTGCCAGCAGCTCCGGGACAAGGGTGGCAGATACGCAGTATTTT
CASSSGTRVADTQYF
>TRBJ1-3|-|-|TRBV2
TGTGCCAGCAGGGGGGGGTTATTTGGAAACACCATATATTTT
CASRGGLFGNTIYF
>TRBJ1-3|-|-|TRBV9
TGTGCCAGCACCTCGGCCAGCGGAAACACCATATATTTT
CASTSASGNTIYF
>TRBJ2-1|TRBD2|-|TRBV9
TGTGCCAGCAGCGGGAGTAGCGGGAGGGGGGGCAATGAGCAGTTCTTC
CASSGSSGRGGNEQFF
>TRBJ2-6|-|-|TRBV11-2
TGTGCCAGCAGCTTAGAAGGCAGCCAACCTGGGGCCAACGTCCTGACTTTC
CASSLEGSQPGANVLTF
>TRBJ1-3|-|-|TRBV19
TGTGCCAGTAAGGTTGGGGGGAGCTCTGGAAACACCATATATTTT
CASKVGGSSGNTIYF
>TRBJ2-7|-|-|TRBV18
TGTGCCAGCTCACCCCCGTTTAGCCCGTCCTACGAGCAGTACTTC
CASSPPFSPSYEQYF
>TRBJ2-1|-|-|TRBV11-2
TGTGCCAGCAGTTCCCTCTTTCGGTCCTACAATGAGCAGTTCTTC
CASSSLFRSYNEQFF
>TRBJ1-1|-|-|TRBV5-1
TGCGCCAGCAGCGGACTGACGGGGAACACTGAAGCTTTCTTT
CASSGLTGNTEAFF
>TRBJ1-5|TRBD1|-|TRBV4-2
TGTGCCAGCAGCCAAGATTATAGGACAGGGGGGGAACAGCCCCAGCATTTT
CASSQDYRTGGEQPQHF
>TRBJ2-7|-|-|TRBV5-4
TGTGCCAGCAGCTGGGTTTCTTCGGGAGCCTACGAGCAGTACTTC
CASSWVSSGAYEQYF
>TRBJ2-6|-|-|TRBV5-6
TGTGCCAGCAGCTTCTACCGGGATCTCTTAATCGGGGCCAACGTCCTGACTTTC
CASSFYRDLLIGANVLTF
>TRBJ2-2|-|-|TRBV11-2
TGTGCCAGCAGCGTTCTAGTCGGGGAGCTGTTTTTT
CASSVLVGELFF
>TRBJ1-2|-|few|TRBV9
TGTGCCAGCAGCGTAGACGGATACTATGGCTACACCTTC
CASSVDGYYGYTF
>TRBJ1-1|TRBD1|-|TRBV7-9
TGTGCCAGCAGCCTCGGACAGGTGAACACTGAAGCTTTCTTT
CASSLGQVNTEAFF
>TRBJ2-7|-|-|TRBV2
TGTGCCAGCAGGTTGACACCTAACGAGCAGTACTTC
CASRLTPNEQYF
>TRBJ2-3|TRBD1|-|TRBV5-4
TGTGCCAGCAGTCCCGCGGGACAGGGGGCAATCACAGATACGCAGTATTTT
CASSPAGQGAITDTQYF
>TRBJ1-1|-|-|TRBV2
TGTGCCAGCAGTGACCTTCTAACAGGGCCCAACGCTGAAGCTTTCTTT
CASSDLLTGPNAEAFF
>TRBJ2-5|-|-|TRBV28
TGTGCCAGCAGTTTATGGGGCAGGGGCCAAGAGACCCAGTACTTC
CASSLWGRGQETQYF
>TRBJ2-1|TRBD2|-|TRBV4-3
TGCGCCAGCAGCAGGACTAGCGGGGGTGAGTTCCATGAGCAGTTCTTC
CASSRTSGGEFHEQFF
>TRBJ2-2|TRBD2|-|TRBV7-2
TGTGCCAGCAGCGGTCTAGCGGGAGTGAGTACCGGGGAGCTGTTTTTT
CASSGLAGVSTGELFF